Listed below are T cell receptor beta chains from one sample, sequenced in a study of identical twins. TCRdb itself ran the 5' RACE reads through MiXCR, one entry per CDR3 protein. Here the sample spans roughly 350,000 distinct CDR3 sequences, 7% to 9.5% being singletons. The sequenced sample was naive T cells sorted from blood. Every receptor here comes from a woman aged 50 to 60 in good health. Each CDR3 is given with its conserved first and last residue. D genes are given only for firm matches. Rows may omit the clone size; those that give it use once, few, many or a size class.

j_gene,len,d_gene,abundance,v_gene,CDR3aa,CDR3nt
TRBJ1-2,14,.,few,TRBV20-1,CSASPGKGTYGYTF,TGCAGTGCTAGCCCTGGGAAGGGGACCTATGGCTACACCTTC
TRBJ2-2,14,TRBD1,.,TRBV12-3/TRBV12-4,CASSLPGGTGDLFF,TGTGCCAGCAGTTTGCCAGGGGGCACCGGGGATCTGTTTTTT
TRBJ2-1,13,.,few,TRBV14,CASSPRATNEQFF,TGTGCCAGCAGCCCCCGAGCCACGAATGAGCAGTTCTTC
TRBJ1-2,13,.,few,TRBV5-1,CASSIHPNYGYTF,TGCGCCAGCAGCATTCATCCTAACTATGGCTACACCTTC
TRBJ2-1,13,.,few,TRBV29-1,CSALSGTYNEQFF,TGCAGCGCCCTTAGCGGAACCTACAATGAGCAGTTCTTC
TRBJ2-5,12,.,many,TRBV20-1,CSARVGGETQYF,TGCAGTGCTAGAGTCGGTGGGGAGACCCAGTACTTC
TRBJ2-1,16,.,many,TRBV24-1,CATSDFGSGTYNEQFF,TGTGCCACCAGTGATTTTGGTAGCGGTACCTACAATGAGCAGTTCTTC
TRBJ2-2,15,TRBD2,once,TRBV30,CAWSVLAGATGELFF,TGTGCCTGGAGCGTACTGGCGGGAGCGACCGGGGAGCTGTTTTTT
TRBJ2-1,11,.,many,TRBV12-5,CASALGPGQFF,TGTGCTAGTGCCCTCGGGCCAGGGCAGTTCTTC
TRBJ2-5,13,.,.,TRBV10-1,CASSDRLQETQYF,TGCGCCAGCAGTGATCGCCTCCAAGAGACCCAGTACTTC
TRBJ2-7,17,TRBD2,few,TRBV7-8,CASSSLPTSGRNYEQYF,TGTGCCAGCAGCTCCCTTCCTACTAGCGGGAGAAACTACGAGCAGTACTTC
TRBJ1-2,13,.,.,TRBV6-5,CASRSEATGGYTF,TGTGCCAGCAGGAGCGAGGCCACCGGAGGCTACACCTTC
TRBJ2-1,14,.,.,TRBV5-1,CASSSLATYNDQFF,TGCGCCAGCAGCAGCCTAGCAACATACAATGATCAGTTCTTC
TRBJ2-1,14,TRBD2,few,TRBV20-1,CSALGLAGDNEQFF,TGCAGTGCCCTGGGACTAGCGGGGGACAATGAGCAGTTCTTC
TRBJ2-1,12,.,.,TRBV28,CASSPSRLDQFF,TGTGCCAGCAGTCCCTCCCGCTTAGATCAGTTCTTC
TRBJ1-6,17,.,few,TRBV4-1,CASSQGRFGGDNSPLHF,TGCGCCAGCAGCCAAGGCCGGTTTGGAGGGGACAATTCACCCCTCCACTTT
TRBJ2-2,10,.,few,TRBV6-1,CASALGELFF,TGTGCCAGCGCCCTTGGGGAGCTGTTTTTT
TRBJ2-3,15,TRBD2,few,TRBV10-3,CAIRTSGSLGDTQYF,TGTGCCATCAGGACTAGCGGCAGTCTCGGGGATACGCAGTATTTT